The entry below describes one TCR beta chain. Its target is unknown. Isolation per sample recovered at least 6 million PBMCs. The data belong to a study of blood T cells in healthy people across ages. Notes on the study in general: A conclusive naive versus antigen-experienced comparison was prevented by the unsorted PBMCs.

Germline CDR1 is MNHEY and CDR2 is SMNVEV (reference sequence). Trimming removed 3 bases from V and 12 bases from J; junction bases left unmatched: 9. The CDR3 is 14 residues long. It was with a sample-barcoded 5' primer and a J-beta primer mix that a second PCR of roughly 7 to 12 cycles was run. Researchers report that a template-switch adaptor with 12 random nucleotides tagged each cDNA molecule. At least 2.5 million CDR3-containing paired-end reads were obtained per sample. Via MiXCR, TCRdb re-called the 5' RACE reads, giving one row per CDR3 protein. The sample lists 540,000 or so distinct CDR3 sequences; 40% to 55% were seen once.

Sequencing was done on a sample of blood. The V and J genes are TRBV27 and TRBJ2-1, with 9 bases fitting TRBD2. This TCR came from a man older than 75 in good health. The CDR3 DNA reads TGTGCCAGCAGTTTGCGGCTAGCGGGAATAGTGCAGTTCTTC. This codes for CASSLRLAGIVQFF.